Each of the 27 T cell receptor beta chains below was sequenced from the same sample in a study of blood T cell repertoires in COVID-19. Generated by immunoSEQ multiplex PCR, the TCRdb table keeps only in-frame clones and is missing some. The repertoire holds about 59,000 clones, around four fifths seen once, with around 20% in the top ten. Sequences were obtained from peripheral blood. These receptors originate from a woman between 45 and 60 years old with active or convalescent COVID-19.

This clone appeared a few times. The rearrangement uses TRBV2 and TRBJ2-5, with D perhaps matching TRBD2 (5 bases). Trimming removed 4 bases from V and 5 bases from J, with 14 bases in between. Germline loops: CDR1 SNHLY, CDR2 FYNNEI. The CDR3 is made up of 14 amino acids. The CDR3 loop reads CASSGVRSGETQYF. CDR3 bases: TGTGCCAGCAGTGGGGTCAGGTCGGGGGAGACCCAGTACTTC.

This clone was recorded only once. The chain couples TRBV4-1 to TRBJ2-7; D possibly corresponds to TRBD2 (5 bases). The CDR3 runs to 15 residues. V lost 4 bases and J lost 0, with 13 bases in between. Looked up from germline, CDR1 is MGHRA and CDR2 is YSYEKL. The CDR3 loop is CASSPLAEGSYEQYF. DNA of the CDR3: TGCGCCAGCAGCCCGCTCGCCGAGGGCTCCTACGAGCAGTACTTC.

This sequence joins TRBV2 and TRBJ1-2, with D uncertain. The V and J ends lost 5 bases and 7 bases respectively, with 14 bases between them. CDR1 SNHLY and CDR2 FYNNEI come from the germline V gene. This CDR3 is 13 amino acids long. CDR3: CASSQILRGGYTF. The CDR3 DNA reads TGTGCCAGCAGTCAAATCCTGAGAGGTGGCTACACCTTC.

The V gene is TRBV19, the J gene TRBJ1-5; 9 positions match TRBD1. Trimming cost V 0 bases and J 11 bases; bases outside gene matches: 14. The CDR3 runs 17 residues. Looked up from germline, CDR1 is LNHDA and CDR2 is SQIVND (reference sequence). The CDR3 bases are TGTGCCAGTAGTATAGATTTCGGACAGGGGCGGATTGCGGCCCAGCATTTT. It yields the protein CASSIDFGQGRIAAQHF. Full variable domain (missing parts from reference TRBV19 and TRBJ1-5): DGGITQSPKYLFRKEGQNVTLSCEQNLNHDAMYWYRQDPGQGLRLIYYSQIVNDFQKGDIAEGYSVSREKKESFPLTVTSAQKNPTAFYLCASSIDFGQGRIAAQHFGDGTRLSIL.

This clone is a singleton in its sample. The genes are TRBV7-6 and TRBJ2-2; TRBD1 matches 7 bases. There are 16 residues in the CDR3. Germline CDR1 is SGHVS and CDR2 is FNYEAQ. V lost 2 bases, J lost 2 bases, and 5 bases stayed unmatched. This chain's CDR3 is CASSLSAGGNTGELFF. In nucleotides, the CDR3 is TGTGCCAGCAGCTTATCGGCAGGGGGAAACACCGGGGAGCTGTTTTTT.

The chain combines TRBV9 with TRBJ2-3; D is uncertain. Trimming stripped 4 bases from V and 6 bases from J, with 12 bases between. This CDR3 has 13 residues. Germline V lookup: CDR1 SGDLS, CDR2 YYNGEE. The CDR3 bases are TGTGCCAGCAGCTCCGATCCCCGGGATACGCAGTATTTT. As protein: CASSSDPRDTQYF.

This clone was found once. The sample has other DNA sequences that encode this CDR3 too. The rearrangement joins TRBV6-1 to TRBJ1-5; unclear D gene. Per germline, CDR1 MNHNS and CDR2 SASEGT. Trimming left V 0 bases short and J 6 bases short, with 12 bases between. The CDR3 loop spans 15 amino acids. Here the CDR3 DNA reads TGTGCCAGCAGTGAAGCGCTTCGGGGTGTTCAGCCCCAGCATTTT. Its protein is CASSEALRGVQPQHF.

The chain combines TRBV19 with TRBJ1-2, with D possibly matching TRBD1 (5 bases). Germline CDR1 reads LNHDA; CDR2 reads SQIVND (reference sequence). The CDR3 has 13 amino acids. V dropped 6 bases and J dropped 5 bases, with 13 bases sitting between them. The CDR3 sequence is CASRKGTGYGYTF. The CDR3 DNA sequence: TGTGCCAGTAGGAAGGGGACTGGGTATGGCTACACCTTC.

This chain joins TRBV9 and TRBJ1-4; D remains unclear. The CDR3 is 13 amino acids. The V end was cut by 3 bases, the J end by 0 bases, with 3 bases between. The germline CDR1 and CDR2 sequences are SGDLS and YYNGEE. The CDR3 DNA is TGTGCCAGCAGCGCCGCAACTAATGAAAAACTGTTTTTT. It translates to CASSAATNEKLFF.

This clone has just one count. The chain uses TRBV6-5 and TRBJ2-2; TRBD2 aligns across 7 bases. Germline V CDR1 and CDR2: MNHEY, SVGAGI. The CDR3 sequence is 13 residues long. V lost 6 bases and J lost 4; bases outside the gene matches: 2. CDR3 region: CASRERGTGELFF. Written as DNA, the CDR3 is TGTGCCAGCAGGGAGCGGGGCACCGGGGAGCTGTTTTTT.

This clone appeared a single time. The chain recombines TRBV28 with TRBJ1-2; no firm D call. This CDR3 has 16 amino acids. V was trimmed by 6 bases and J by 7 bases, leaving 24 bases between them. The V gene's germline CDR1 is MDHEN and CDR2 SYDVKM. The CDR3 DNA reads TGTGCCAGCAGACGATGGGCGGGAGGAGGTGGTCGTGGCTACACCTTC. Amino acids: CASRRWAGGGGRGYTF.

The J gene is TRBJ1-5, the V gene TRBV19; 9 bases match TRBD1. J lost 0 bases, V lost 5 bases, and 8 bases had no gene match. Looked up from germline, CDR1 is LNHDA and CDR2 is SQIVND (reference sequence). The CDR3 runs to 17 residues. CDR3 region: CASSPIGTGYSNQPQHF. The DNA for the CDR3 is TGTGCCAGTAGTCCTATTGGGACAGGGTATAGCAATCAGCCCCAGCATTTT.

This clone has just one count. The chain couples TRBV11-2 to TRBJ1-1, with D unresolved. CDR1 is SGHAT, CDR2 FQNNGV, per germline. This CDR3 comprises 17 residues. The ends were cut back, 3 bases at V and 1 base at J, with 18 bases in the middle. This CDR3 is CASSFEIPVGWNTEAFF. CDR3 nucleotide sequence: TGTGCCAGCAGCTTTGAAATCCCCGTGGGCTGGAACACTGAAGCTTTCTTT.

Only one count was recorded for this clone. This sequence joins TRBV27 and TRBJ1-1; D is possibly TRBD1 (5 bases). This CDR3 has 14 residues. V was pared by 5 bases and J by 5 bases, with 15 bases between. Germline CDR1 and CDR2: MNHEY and SMNVEV (reference sequence). The CDR3 sequence is CASSLGAGMTEAFF. The CDR3 DNA follows: TGTGCCAGCAGTCTAGGGGCAGGGATGACTGAAGCTTTCTTT.

J is TRBJ2-7 and V is TRBV6-6, with 8 positions matching TRBD1. The V segment lost 6 bases and the J segment 2 bases; nucleotides outside the gene matches: 9. The CDR3 runs to 15 residues. Germline assignment: CDR1 MNHNY and CDR2 SVGAGI (reference sequence). CDR3: CASSPDRGSTYEQYF. DNA of the CDR3: TGTGCCAGCAGCCCTGACAGGGGCAGCACCTACGAGCAGTACTTC.

This chain joins TRBV7-9 and TRBJ2-5; D call uncertain. The V end lost 5 bases, the J end lost 1 base, and 5 bases lay between the germline ends. The CDR3 contains 12 residues. Germline values: CDR1 SEHNR, CDR2 FQNEAQ (reference sequence). CDR3 protein: CASSGLQETQYF. The CDR3 region has the DNA TGTGCCAGCAGCGGGCTCCAAGAGACCCAGTACTTC.

The genes are TRBV27 and TRBJ1-5; 8 nucleotides line up with TRBD1. This CDR3 spans 15 amino acids. Looked up from germline, CDR1 is MNHEY and CDR2 is SMNVEV (reference sequence). V lost 4 bases and J lost 4; bases outside the gene matches: 6. The CDR3 sequence is CASSSPGTGNQPQHF. The CDR3 DNA reads as TGTGCCAGCAGTTCGCCCGGGACAGGAAATCAGCCCCAGCATTTT.

The table lists this clone with a few counts. The chain combines TRBV28 with TRBJ2-3; the match to TRBD1 covers 7 bases. The CDR3 consists of 14 residues. Trimming removed 8 bases from V and 2 bases from J; junction bases left unmatched: 7. In germline, CDR1 is MDHEN, CDR2 SYDVKM. CDR3 bases: TGTGCCAGCTCCGGGGACAGTAACACAGATACGCAGTATTTT. Its translation: CASSGDSNTDTQYF.

V and J are TRBV18 and TRBJ1-5; D is possibly TRBD1 (5 bases). The CDR3 length is 15 residues. The germline gives CDR1 KGHSH, CDR2 LQKENI. The V and J ends lost 7 bases and 0 bases respectively, with 13 bases between them. In DNA, the CDR3 is TGTGCCAGCTTCACGGGGGAGGGTAGCAATCAGCCCCAGCATTTT. It translates to CASFTGEGSNQPQHF.

This clone was counted a few times. The J gene is TRBJ1-1, the V gene TRBV10-1; tentatively, D is TRBD1 (5 bases). Per germline, CDR1 WNHNN and CDR2 SYGVQD (reference sequence). The CDR3 is 13 residues long. Deletions cut 7 bases from V and 0 bases from J, with 9 bases between. Here the CDR3 reads CASKRQMNTEAFF. Here the CDR3 DNA reads TGCGCCAGCAAAAGACAGATGAACACTGAAGCTTTCTTT.

This chain uses TRBV6-1 with TRBJ2-1; D remains ambiguous. The V end was cut by 1 base, the J end by 15 bases, with 10 bases between. The CDR3 is made up of 11 amino acids. Germline-derived CDR1 and CDR2 are MNHNS and SASEGT. This CDR3 is CASSEVRRTFF. CDR3 coding DNA: TGTGCCAGCAGTGAAGTGCGGCGCACGTTCTTC.

The V call is TRBV6-5, the J call TRBJ2-4; 9 nucleotides align to TRBD2. Per germline, CDR1 MNHEY and CDR2 SVGAGI. The CDR3 length is 16 residues. The ends lost 0 bases at V and 7 bases at J; junction bases unmatched: 7. CDR3 sequence: CASSYSLAGEENIQYF. The CDR3 nucleotides read TGTGCCAGCAGTTACTCCTTAGCGGGAGAGGAGAACATTCAGTACTTC.

V gene TRBV6-5 combines with J gene TRBJ2-5; 7 bases map to TRBD1. Trimming removed 1 base from V and 1 base from J; junction bases left unmatched: 0. The CDR3 totals 14 residues. Germline loops: CDR1 MNHEY, CDR2 SVGAGI. DNA for the CDR3: TGTGCCAGCAGTTACTGGGACAGCCAAGAGACCCAGTACTTC. It is translated as CASSYWDSQETQYF.

This clone counts as medium-sized. The chain links TRBV19 to TRBJ2-7; no definite D call. The CDR3 is 15 amino acids. CDR1 and CDR2 from the germline V gene are LNHDA and SQIVND (reference sequence). V was pared by 5 bases and J by 0 bases, with 14 bases between. In DNA form, the CDR3 reads TGTGCCAGTAGTGCCTCCCCGCTAAGCTCCTACGAGCAGTACTTC. Translation gives CASSASPLSSYEQYF.

V usage is TRBV4-1 and J usage is TRBJ2-7, with 10 bases that match TRBD1. V was pared by 6 bases and J by 5 bases, with 10 bases of the junction left unmatched. Germline V gene sequence: CDR1 MGHRA, CDR2 YSYEKL. This CDR3 spans 15 amino acids. Here the CDR3 reads CASSSDRGRSHEQYF. CDR3 DNA sequence: TGCGCCAGCAGTAGCGACAGGGGGCGAAGCCACGAGCAGTACTTC.

V gene TRBV27 combines with J gene TRBJ1-1; D call uncertain. The V end was cut by 6 bases, the J end by 6 bases, with 14 bases between. Germline loops: CDR1 MNHEY, CDR2 SMNVEV (reference sequence). The CDR3 totals 13 residues. This chain's CDR3 is CASSLSSRSEAFF. The CDR3 DNA is TGTGCCAGCAGCCTCTCGTCCCGGTCTGAAGCTTTCTTT.

The V and J genes are TRBV28 and TRBJ2-2; 10 positions match TRBD2. CDR3 length: 17 residues. Trimming removed 4 bases from V and 4 bases from J; junction bases left unmatched: 9. Germline values: CDR1 MDHEN, CDR2 SYDVKM. The CDR3 bases are TGTGCCAGCAGTTCAAGCGGGAGGGGGAGGGCCACCGGGGAGCTGTTTTTT. Translation: CASSSSGRGRATGELFF. Drawing the rest from reference TRBV28 and TRBJ2-2, the complete variable domain is DVKVTQSSRYLVKRTGEKVFLECVQDMDHENMFWYRQDPGLGLRLIYFSYDVKMKEKGDIPEGYSVSREKKERFSLILESASTNQTSMYLCASSSSGRGRATGELFFGEGSRLTVL.